This TCR beta chain was obtained from a study of OX40 agonist ivuxolimab in advanced cancers. With 9 bases removed from V and 0 bases from J, the gap between germline ends came to 15 bases. There are 15 residues in the CDR3. Germline CDR1 reads MNHNY; CDR2 reads SVGAGI (reference sequence). Assay used: immunoSEQ multiplex PCR; TCRdb lists only in-frame clones, some missing. The sample includes approximately 30,000 clones, 75% to 90% of them seen just once. V is TRBV6-6 and J is TRBJ2-1; no definite D call. This clonotype was sampled from an adult with an advanced solid tumor such as melanoma, head and neck, liver or kidney cancer. The material was CD4+ or CD8+ T cells sorted from blood, obtained in a trial of the OX40 agonist ivuxolimab. As DNA, the CDR3 is TGTGCCAGACCCCCCTGCGTGCCCTCCTACAATGAGCAGTTCTTC. Translating it yields CARPPCVPSYNEQFF.